This entry lists 26 T cell receptor beta chains sequenced from one sample in a study of T cells in localized non-small cell lung cancer. Libraries were prepared by immunoSEQ multiplex PCR; TCRdb keeps only in-frame clonotypes and omits some of them. Among under 70,000 clones listed, 86% were seen once. Sequencing was performed on peripheral blood, taken before any cancer treatment. The receptors originated from a woman aged 40-69 years with stage I lung adenocarcinoma.

The chain uses TRBV6-6 and TRBJ2-1; D remains ambiguous. The germline V and J ends were trimmed by 4 bases and 1 base, with 5 bases remaining between them. Germline V gene data show CDR1 as MNHNY and CDR2 as SVGAGI (reference sequence). The CDR3 runs to 13 residues. CDR3 residues: CASSSESYNEQFF. DNA for the CDR3: TGTGCCAGCAGTTCAGAGTCCTACAATGAGCAGTTCTTC.

J is TRBJ2-2 and V is TRBV6-4; tentative D call: TRBD1 (5 bases). Trimming took 4 bases from V and 2 from J, leaving 8 bases between them. This CDR3 comprises 14 residues. CDR1 is MRHNA and CDR2 is SNTAGT in the germline V gene. The CDR3 nucleotides read TGTGCCAGCAGTGTCAGGGAAAACACCGGGGAGCTGTTTTTT. Amino acid sequence: CASSVRENTGELFF.

By proportion, this clone is medium-sized. The same CDR3 can be traced to other DNA sequences in this sample. The genes are TRBV4-2 and TRBJ1-5; unclear D gene. The CDR3 is made up of 13 amino acids. The V and J ends lost 0 bases and 4 bases respectively, with 4 bases between them. Germline lookup yields CDR1 LGHNA and CDR2 YNFKEQ. CDR3 in DNA: TGTGCCAGCAGCCAAGATCGAAATCAGCCCCAGCATTTT. It translates to CASSQDRNQPQHF.

The CDR3: CASSTGTGGRYANYGYTF. The CDR3 coding sequence is TGTGCCAGCAGTACCGGGACAGGGGGCAGATACGCGAACTATGGCTACACCTTC. The V and J genes are TRBV2 and TRBJ1-2; 12 bases are shared with TRBD1. This CDR3 spans 18 amino acids. Germline CDR1 reads SNHLY; CDR2 reads FYNNEI. J lost 2 bases, V lost 5 bases, and 12 bases had no gene match.

This rearrangement joins TRBV6-6 to TRBJ1-2; 7 bases are shared with TRBD1. V trimming: 4 bases; J trimming: 8 bases; junction bases outside the gene matches: 16. The CDR3 totals 16 residues. Germline loops: CDR1 MNHNY, CDR2 SVGAGI (reference sequence). The DNA for the CDR3 is TGTGCCAGCAGTTTTTCCCAACAGGGGCCGCCGGGAGGCTACACCTTC. Residues: CASSFSQQGPPGGYTF.

This rearrangement joins TRBV11-2 to TRBJ2-1; D assignment may be TRBD1 or TRBD2 (5 bases each). The V gene's germline CDR1 is SGHAT and CDR2 FQNNGV. There are 14 residues in the CDR3. The V and J ends lost 7 bases and 0 bases respectively, with 10 bases between them. In DNA form, the CDR3 reads TGTGCCAGCATCCTGGGACCCTCCTACAATGAGCAGTTCTTC. Protein sequence: CASILGPSYNEQFF.

The chain joins TRBV4-1 to TRBJ2-1; no reliable D call. The CDR3 is 18 residues long. CDR1 is MGHRA and CDR2 is YSYEKL in the germline V gene. V dropped 0 bases and J dropped 5 bases, with 20 bases sitting between them. The CDR3 reads CASSQEKSVFGPNNEQFF. The CDR3 DNA sequence: TGCGCCAGCAGCCAAGAAAAATCCGTGTTCGGACCAAACAATGAGCAGTTCTTC.

This sequence joins TRBV7-2 and TRBJ2-5; 8 nucleotides agree with TRBD2. The V gene end was trimmed by 5 bases and the J gene end by 5 bases; junction bases not matched to a gene: 7. This CDR3 comprises 14 residues. The germline V gene encodes CDR1 SGHTA and CDR2 FQGNSA. The CDR3 DNA sequence: TGTGCCAGCAGCCCAGCGGGGGCGGGGGAGACCCAGTACTTC. As protein: CASSPAGAGETQYF.

The rearrangement joins TRBV7-2 to TRBJ1-3; D uncertain. Germline V gene sequence: CDR1 SGHTA, CDR2 FQGNSA. This CDR3 has 12 residues. Trimming removed 2 bases from V and 2 bases from J, with 1 base in between. Here the CDR3 DNA reads TGTGCCAGCAGCTTAACTGGAAACACCATATATTTT. It encodes CASSLTGNTIYF.

In this sample, this clone turned up a few times. This rearrangement joins TRBV5-4 to TRBJ1-2; 8 bases are a match to TRBD1. The CDR3 has 14 amino acids. J lost 8 bases, V lost 2 bases, and 8 bases had no gene match. Germline V gene data show CDR1 as SGHNT and CDR2 as YYREEE (reference sequence). CDR3 in DNA: TGTGCCAGCAGCTTAAATCAGGGGGCAGGCGGCTACACCTTC. It translates to CASSLNQGAGGYTF.

This rearrangement joins TRBV6-6 to TRBJ2-3; D gene ambiguous. The length of the CDR3 is 11 residues. V was pared by 6 bases and J by 0 bases, with 1 base between. From germline, CDR1 is MNHNY and CDR2 SVGAGI (reference sequence). CDR3 DNA: TGTGCCAGCAGCAGCACAGATACGCAGTATTTT. This codes for CASSSTDTQYF.

This clone was detected a few times. This chain uses TRBV28 with TRBJ2-1; 8 bases line up with TRBD2. The trim removed 5 bases at V and 4 bases at J, leaving 13 bases unmatched. The germline CDR1 and CDR2 sequences are MDHEN and SYDVKM. There are 17 residues in the CDR3. This CDR3 reads CASSLSQRGGFYNEQFF. The CDR3 DNA sequence: TGTGCCAGCAGTCTTTCCCAGCGCGGGGGGTTTTACAATGAGCAGTTCTTC.

The chain uses TRBV9 and TRBJ1-1; possible D gene TRBD1, 6 bases. V was trimmed by 0 bases and J by 0 bases, leaving 9 bases between them. The CDR3 runs 15 residues. Germline CDR1 and CDR2: SGDLS and YYNGEE. The DNA for the CDR3 is TGTGCCAGCAGCGTAGATAACAGGGTGAACACTGAAGCTTTCTTT. Its translation: CASSVDNRVNTEAFF.

The V and J genes are TRBV14 and TRBJ1-6, with D maybe TRBD1 (6 bases). This CDR3 has 14 amino acids. Trimming pared 6 bases from V and 5 bases from J, leaving 11 bases between. Germline V gives CDR1 SGHDN, CDR2 FVKESK. The CDR3 bases are TGTGCCAGCAGGCAACAGGGCGATAATTCACCCCTCCACTTT. It encodes CASRQQGDNSPLHF.

This clone appeared a single time. V and J are TRBV11-2 and TRBJ2-7; D remains ambiguous. CDR3 length: 14 amino acids. CDR1 and CDR2 from the germline V gene are SGHAT and FQNNGV. Trimming cost V 0 bases and J 5 bases, with 11 bases left between them. Here the CDR3 DNA reads TGTGCCAGCAGCTTAGATTGGTCCGTCGACGAGCAGTACTTC. Amino acid sequence: CASSLDWSVDEQYF.

J is TRBJ1-2 and V is TRBV29-1; D gene ambiguous. This CDR3 contains 14 residues. CDR1 SQVTM and CDR2 ANQGSEA come from the germline V gene. The V gene lost 6 bases and the J gene lost 7 bases, with 21 bases spanning the gap. CDR3 loop: CSVLSALGWSGYTF. Written as DNA, the CDR3 is TGCAGCGTCCTAAGTGCCCTCGGATGGAGTGGCTACACCTTC.

The CDR3 loop reads CASSLATGLDTEAFF. The CDR3 DNA reads TGTGCCAGCAGCTTAGCGACAGGGCTTGACACTGAAGCTTTCTTT. J is TRBJ1-1 and V is TRBV7-8; 7 nucleotides align to TRBD1. The germline CDR1 and CDR2 sequences are SGHVS and FQNEAQ. Trimming took 0 bases from V and 3 from J; bases not matched to a gene: 4. The CDR3 covers 15 residues.

V and J are TRBV5-1 and TRBJ2-3; D is ambiguous. Trimming stripped 4 bases from V and 7 bases from J, with 10 bases between. Germline V gives CDR1 SGHRS, CDR2 YFSETQ. This CDR3 contains 12 residues. The CDR3 DNA is TGCGCCAGCAGCGCGAGGATGTATACGCAGTATTTT. It codes for CASSARMYTQYF.

This clone was seen just once. The chain has TRBV10-1 and TRBJ2-1, with 10 bases fitting TRBD2. Germline V CDR1 and CDR2: WNHNN, SYGVQD (reference sequence). V trimming: 3 bases; J trimming: 4 bases; junction bases outside the gene matches: 0. The CDR3 runs 14 residues. The CDR3 reads CASSELAGYNEQFF. The CDR3 DNA reads TGCGCCAGCAGTGAACTAGCGGGATACAATGAGCAGTTCTTC.

The J gene is TRBJ2-1, the V gene TRBV18, with TRBD2 identical over 10 bases. This CDR3 has 15 amino acids. Per the germline V gene, CDR1 is KGHSH and CDR2 is LQKENI. V lost 1 base and J lost 5; bases outside the gene matches: 2. In DNA form, the CDR3 reads TGTGCCAGCTCACCACGAACTAGCGGGAACAATGAGCAGTTCTTC. It translates to CASSPRTSGNNEQFF.

The chain has TRBV5-6 and TRBJ1-5; unclear D gene. The CDR3 runs 14 residues. Trimming pared 5 bases from V and 1 base from J, leaving 10 bases between. In germline, CDR1 is SGHDT, CDR2 YYEEEE. As DNA, the CDR3 is TGTGCCAGCAGTGAGGCGGGGAGCAATCAGCCCCAGCATTTT. It encodes CASSEAGSNQPQHF.

The chain joins TRBV2 to TRBJ2-7; 7 positions match TRBD1. Per germline, CDR1 SNHLY and CDR2 FYNNEI. CDR3 size: 16 residues. V trimming: 3 bases; J trimming: 3 bases; junction bases outside the gene matches: 11. CDR3 in amino acids: CASSETWDRRYYEQYF. The CDR3 DNA reads as TGTGCCAGCAGTGAGACTTGGGACAGAAGATACTACGAGCAGTACTTC.

The genes are TRBV7-8 and TRBJ2-3, with a tentative D call TRBD2 (6 bases). Between the trimmed V and J ends, which lost 2 bases and 1 base, there was a span of 13 bases. Germline-derived CDR1 and CDR2 are SGHVS and FQNEAQ. The CDR3 runs to 16 residues. Here the CDR3 reads CASSLQAGKGTDTQYF. CDR3 bases: TGTGCCAGCAGCTTACAGGCGGGGAAAGGCACAGATACGCAGTATTTT.

V and J are TRBV5-5 and TRBJ1-2; D remains unclear. Deletions cut 0 bases from V and 0 bases from J, with 9 bases between. Looked up from germline, CDR1 is SGHKS and CDR2 is YYEKEE (reference sequence). The CDR3 covers 15 residues. The CDR3 sequence: CASSLVVDPNYGYTF. CDR3 DNA: TGTGCCAGCAGCTTGGTCGTCGACCCTAACTATGGCTACACCTTC.

This rearrangement joins TRBV5-1 to TRBJ1-6; D gene uncertain. CDR3 size: 17 residues. Germline lookup yields CDR1 SGHRS and CDR2 YFSETQ. Deletions cut 2 bases from V and 7 bases from J, with 19 bases between. CDR3 in DNA: TGCGCCAGCAGCTTAAAACCAACAGACGGTGGGAATTCACCCCTCCACTTT. Residues: CASSLKPTDGGNSPLHF.

This chain uses TRBV29-1 with TRBJ2-3; 10 positions agree with TRBD2. The CDR3 has 18 residues. The trim removed 3 bases at V and 2 bases at J, leaving 14 bases unmatched. Germline CDR1 is SQVTM and CDR2 is ANQGSEA. CDR3 sequence (DNA): TGCAGCGTTGAGAGACTAGCGGGTCTCCCCTACTCCACAGATACGCAGTATTTT. Its protein product is CSVERLAGLPYSTDTQYF.